These 7 T cell receptor beta chains were sequenced from one sample in a study of spatial heterogeneity in lung cancer (dated by TCRdb to about 2019). Libraries were built with 5' RACE. The instrument was a NextSeq 500. TCRdb reprocessed the public reads (quality trimming at Q25 with fastp, clone calling with MiXCR) and kept in-frame beta chains. Every distinct CDR3 protein forms one entry, paired with its most common genes and DNA. The sample table contains 8,000 to 10,000 distinct CDR3 sequences; only one count was recorded for approximately 6.3% of them. The ten most abundant clones make up 10% of the sample. The intended sense of this specimen's time point label: sample taken at primary tumor resection. Study-level results and caveats: The tumor nonsynonymous mutation count correlated with the number of expanded alpha and beta TCRs within the tumor.

These TCRs are of unknown antigen specificity. The sequencing here drew on lung tumor tissue, taken at surgery. All receptors come from a male donor with early-stage non-small cell lung cancer.

This clonotype has a count of ten or more. A library made for alpha chains picked up this beta chain off target, so its size means little. The rearrangement joins TRBV21-1 to TRBJ1-5; the DNA was not used to check the table's D call, TRBD1. TRBV21-1 is marked as a pseudogene. The CDR3 length is 12 residues. CDR3 in DNA: TGTGCCGGGATCAGGGGGACTCAGCCCCAGCATTTT. Translating gives CAGIRGTQPQHF.

Details on this clonotype: Because this beta chain is a stray read in a library intended to capture alpha chains, its abundance should not be given much weight. This chain uses TRBV20-1 with TRBJ1-5, with TRBD1 matching over 8 bases. CDR1 and CDR2 from the germline V gene are DFQATT and SNEGSKA (reference sequence). The CDR3 loop spans 16 amino acids. The V and J ends lost 1 base and 2 bases, in that order; junction bases with no gene match: 7. The DNA of the CDR3 is TGCAGTGCTAGAGGATTGGACAGGGCAGGCAATCAGCCCCAGCATTTT. Protein: CSARGLDRAGNQPQHF.

There are many counts of this clonotype. Since the library was made to target alpha chains, this beta chain is a stray read and its abundance is not meaningful. The chain links TRBV25-1 to TRBJ1-1, with D perhaps TRBD1 (6 bases). Trimming cost V 2 bases and J 1 base, with 20 bases left between them. Germline-derived CDR1 and CDR2 are MGHDK and SYGVNS. The length of the CDR3 is 18 residues. The CDR3 sequence is CASSEQFGTTFKNTEAFF. DNA of the CDR3: TGTGCCAGCAGTGAACAATTTGGGACAACCTTCAAGAACACTGAAGCTTTCTTT.

The sample holds many counts of this clonotype. For a library built for alpha chains, this beta chain is a stray read; little rests on its size. This rearrangement joins TRBV4-2 to TRBJ1-4; TRBD1 might be the D (5 bases). Trimming removed 4 bases at V and 8 bases at J, with 14 bases between. The CDR3 contains 14 residues. Germline V gene lookup returns CDR1 LGHNA and CDR2 YNFKEQ. The CDR3 DNA is TGTGCCAGCAGCCTCGGGACGGCGGGAGAAAAACTGTTTTTT. It codes for CASSLGTAGEKLFF.

This clonotype has ten or more counts. This beta chain is a stray read from a library made for alpha chains; its abundance is not meaningful. This chain uses TRBV2 with TRBJ1-1; tentative D call: TRBD1 (5 bases). Germline CDR1 SNHLY, CDR2 FYNNEI. The V end lost 2 bases, the J end lost 9 bases, and 7 bases lay between the germline ends. The CDR3 runs 11 residues. This CDR3 is CASSERDQAFF. The CDR3, as DNA: TGTGCCAGCAGTGAACGGGACCAAGCTTTCTTT. Full variable domain (outside the CDR3, taken from reference TRBV2 and TRBJ1-1): EPEVTQTPSHQVTQMGQEVILRCVPISNHLYFYWYRQILGQKVEFLVSFYNNEISEKSEIFDDQFSVERPDGSNFTLKIRSTKLEDSAMYFCASSERDQAFFGQGTRLTVV.

Ten or more counts support this clonotype. This beta chain is an unintended read in a library built for alpha chains; its size means little. This chain links TRBV20-1 with TRBJ1-4; the D gene is possibly TRBD1 (6 bases). From germline, CDR1 is DFQATT and CDR2 SNEGSKA (reference sequence). Trimming left V 3 bases short and J 5 bases short, with 16 bases between. The length of the CDR3 is 15 residues. CDR3 protein: CSARTPGTPNEKLFF. For the CDR3, the DNA is TGCAGTGCTAGGACTCCCGGGACACCAAATGAAAAACTGTTTTTT.

Sample share makes this clonotype medium-sized. In a library made to pick up alpha chains, this beta chain is a stray read with a size that means little. This sequence joins TRBV27 and TRBJ1-1, with D perhaps TRBD1 (5 bases). V was pared by 3 bases and J by 2 bases, with 13 bases between. This CDR3 comprises 15 residues. Germline CDR1 is MNHEY and CDR2 is SMNVEV (reference sequence). DNA for the CDR3: TGTGCCAGCAGTTTCGCGGGGCGCACTAACACTGAAGCTTTCTTT. Translation: CASSFAGRTNTEAFF.